This TCR beta chain was identified in a study of TIL therapy for anti-PD-1-resistant metastatic lung cancer. The overall study: Median patient age was about 50, ranging about 38-75 years. By whole-exome sequencing, median non-synonymous tumor mutation burden was around 1.5 mutations per megabase.

This was the immunoSEQ v3 assay. The table came from immunoSEQ multiplex PCR; TCRdb's copy has only in-frame clones and leaves some out. Seen here are 45,000 to 75,000 clones, over 75% observed once, and the top ten hold roughly 2.6%. For this clone: What it recognizes is unknown.

Indicated time point: pre-treatment sample, taken before nivolumab and TIL therapy. Study-wide results and caveats: Patients were highly selected, enriched for treatment-naive, never-smoker and oncogene-addicted cases.

This CDR3 spans 14 amino acids. From germline, CDR1 is LNHDA and CDR2 SQIVND (reference sequence). The germline V and J ends were trimmed by 6 bases and 7 bases, with 13 bases remaining between them. The specimen was blood, collected at baseline. The chain couples TRBV19 to TRBJ1-6, with a tentative D call TRBD1 (6 bases). The clonotype was recovered from a person between 30 and 80 years old with non-small cell lung cancer. CDR3 region: CASRAGARNSPLHF. DNA for the CDR3: TGTGCCAGTAGGGCAGGGGCGAGGAATTCACCCCTCCACTTT.